Presented here are 13 T cell receptor beta chains from one specimen sequenced in a study of blood T cell repertoires in COVID-19 (dated by TCRdb to between 2020 and 2021). The receptor library was made with the immunoSEQ multiplex PCR assay. TCRdb holds this immuneACCESS table with in-frame rearrangements only. Some clones are missing; in checked studies, unresolved V genes explain under half, and the rest has no known cause. Here the sample has 250,000 to 350,000 clones; nearly 90% occur a single time. The top ten clonotypes cover approximately 5% of the sample. Sequencing was performed on PBMCs or T cells enriched from blood (not recorded which). These TCRs come from a woman in her twenties or thirties who had recovered from COVID-19.

In its sample, this clone was seen a few times. The gene calls are TRBV6-5 and TRBJ2-3; TRBD2 matches at 7 bases. There are 14 residues in the CDR3. Germline V gene data show CDR1 as MNHEY and CDR2 as SVGAGI. Trimming removed 6 bases from V and 4 bases from J; junction bases left unmatched: 7. The CDR3 nucleotides read TGTGCCAGCAGGGTCGGGGGGAGCCCAGATACGCAGTATTTT. Translation: CASRVGGSPDTQYF.

V is TRBV7-3 and J is TRBJ2-3; 11 bases line up with TRBD1. Germline loops: CDR1 SGHTA, CDR2 FQGTGA. J was trimmed by 5 bases and V by 4 bases; bases with no gene match: 11. The CDR3 totals 17 residues. The CDR3 bases are TGTGCCAGCAGCTCACTGAAGAGGGACAGGGGGGGAGATACGCAGTATTTT. Translated: CASSSLKRDRGGDTQYF. Using reference TRBV7-3 and TRBJ2-3 for the parts outside the CDR3, the full variable domain is GAGVSQTPSNKVTEKGKYVELRCDPISGHTALYWYRQSLGQGPEFLIYFQGTGAADDSGLPNDRFFAVRPEGSVSTLKIQRTERGDSAVYLCASSSLKRDRGGDTQYFGPGTRLTVL.

This sequence joins TRBV6-4 and TRBJ2-2, with D perhaps matching TRBD1 (6 bases). This CDR3 comprises 16 residues. CDR1 and CDR2 (germline): MRHNA, SNTAGT. With 2 bases removed from V and 3 bases from J, the gap between germline ends came to 13 bases. The DNA for the CDR3 is TGTGCCAGCAGTGACGAAGGGACATGGGACACCGGGGAGCTGTTTTTT. Amino acid sequence: CASSDEGTWDTGELFF.

This chain uses TRBV6-1 with TRBJ1-1; possibly TRBD1 for D (6 bases). Trimming stripped 3 bases from V and 4 bases from J, with 12 bases between. CDR1 is MNHNS and CDR2 is SASEGT in the germline V gene. This CDR3 has 14 amino acids. Here the CDR3 reads CASSEISRGTEAFF. The CDR3 bases are TGTGCCAGCAGTGAGATATCCAGGGGCACTGAAGCTTTCTTT.

In DNA, the CDR3 is TGTGCCAGCAGCAGGGACAGCTCTATAGGGGGCTACACCTTC. Its translation is CASSRDSSIGGYTF. The chain couples TRBV5-5 to TRBJ1-2; TRBD1 matches at 7 bases. The V and J ends lost 4 bases and 8 bases, in that order; junction bases with no gene match: 11. The CDR3 has 14 amino acids. CDR1 is SGHKS and CDR2 is YYEKEE in the germline V gene (reference sequence).

The chain has TRBV15 and TRBJ2-2; D perhaps matches TRBD1 (6 bases). This CDR3 contains 13 residues. Germline V CDR1 and CDR2: LNHNV, YYDKDF (reference sequence). V was clipped by 5 bases and J by 5 bases, with 9 bases between them. CDR3 sequence reads: CATSGDRTGELFF. The CDR3 nucleotides read TGTGCCACCAGCGGCGACAGGACCGGGGAGCTGTTTTTT. Full variable domain (outside the CDR3, taken from reference TRBV15 and TRBJ2-2): DAMVIQNPRYQVTQFGKPVTLSCSQTLNHNVMYWYQQKSSQAPKLLFHYYDKDFNNEADTPDNFQSRRPNTSFCFLDIRSPGLGDTAMYLCATSGDRTGELFFGEGSRLTVL.

The rearrangement joins TRBV19 to TRBJ1-1, with D uncertain. CDR1 is LNHDA, CDR2 SQIVND, per germline (reference sequence). V lost 1 base to trimming and J lost 4 bases, with 7 bases between them. The CDR3 is made up of 13 amino acids. CDR3 sequence reads: CASSIGAGTEAFF. In DNA form, the CDR3 reads TGTGCCAGTAGTATAGGGGCGGGCACTGAAGCTTTCTTT.

This chain connects TRBV7-9 to TRBJ1-2, with unresolved D. V lost 0 bases and J 4 bases, leaving 6 bases between the germline ends. Germline V gene lookup returns CDR1 SEHNR and CDR2 FQNEAQ (reference sequence). The CDR3 has 13 residues. Here the CDR3 DNA reads TGTGCCAGCAGCTTAGCACAGCCCTATGGCTACACCTTC. Encoded protein: CASSLAQPYGYTF.

V is TRBV7-3 and J is TRBJ2-7; 11 nucleotides agree with TRBD2. The CDR3 is 15 amino acids. In germline, CDR1 is SGHTA, CDR2 FQGTGA. J gave up 2 bases and V 2 bases, and 2 bases lay outside the gene matches. The CDR3 region has the DNA TGTGCCAGCAGCTTAGGGACTAGCGGAACCTACGAGCAGTACTTC. As protein: CASSLGTSGTYEQYF.

CDR3 bases: TGTGCCAGCAGCCAGGAATATGGCTACACCTTC. Translated, it gives CASSQEYGYTF. The rearrangement joins TRBV6-1 to TRBJ1-2; D gene unclear. V shed 6 bases and J shed 5 bases, with 7 bases lying between them. The CDR3 covers 11 residues. CDR1 MNHNS and CDR2 SASEGT come from the germline V gene.

The V and J genes are TRBV3-1 (or the pseudogene TRBV3-2) and TRBJ1-1; 7 positions match TRBD1. This CDR3 contains 13 residues. Germline trimming cut 6 bases from V and 7 bases from J; bases unmatched to any gene: 8. Germline V CDR1 and CDR2: LGHDT, YNNKEL (reference sequence). The CDR3 DNA follows: TGTGCCAGCAGGCGCGGGACAGCCCTTGAAGCTTTCTTT. This encodes CASRRGTALEAFF.

The CDR3: CASGPGLGELFF. CDR3 nucleotides: TGTGCTAGTGGTCCGGGACTCGGGGAGCTGTTTTTT. The chain couples TRBV12-5 to TRBJ2-2; perhaps TRBD2 as D (6 bases). The CDR3 runs to 12 residues. Germline CDR1 and CDR2: LGHNT and FRNRAP. V shed 5 bases and J shed 7 bases, with 8 bases lying between them.

V is TRBV7-8 and J is TRBJ2-1, with 8 bases aligning to TRBD2. The CDR3 contains 17 residues. From germline, CDR1 is SGHVS and CDR2 FQNEAQ. The V and J ends lost 2 bases and 8 bases, in that order; junction bases with no gene match: 14. For the CDR3, the DNA is TGTGCCAGCAGCTTATACCCCTTCGGTAGCGGGGTCGATGAGCAGTTCTTC. Its translation: CASSLYPFGSGVDEQFF.